This record concerns one T cell receptor beta chain sequence. The antigen is not known. The data stem from a study of regulatory T cells in long-lasting Graves disease. Points from the study as a whole: Persistent Graves' patients showed a TCR diversity that was lower than that of newly diagnosed ones.

According to the study, TCR beta libraries were built with iRepertoire HTBI primers and CDR3-region Arm-PCR. TCRdb independently ran MiXCR on the multiplex PCR reads; one entry per CDR3 protein. The table has 300,000 to 450,000 distinct CDR3 sequences, 15% to 17% seen once. The time point denotes: newly diagnosed GD, antithyroid drugs for less than 3 months. Isolated PBMC RNA provided the starting material for the TCR library. The sample was peripheral blood mononuclear cells (PBMCs), taken at new diagnosis, from a patient treated with antithyroid drugs. The clonotype comes from a female donor with Graves disease.

CDR3 coding DNA: TGTGCCAGCAGCTTGGGGCAGGCTGTCGATACGCAGTATTTT. Translating gives CASSLGQAVDTQYF. The chain recombines TRBV5-5 with TRBJ2-3; no firm D call. With 0 bases removed from V and 6 bases from J, the gap between germline ends came to 11 bases. From germline, CDR1 is SGHKS and CDR2 YYEKEE (reference sequence). The CDR3 consists of 14 residues.